Below, 24 T cell receptor beta chains from the same sample are listed, as sequenced in a study of cytomegalovirus exposure and HLA in healthy donors. Primers: 60 Vbeta forward and 13 Jbeta reverse. Profiled with immunoSEQ multiplex PCR; TCRdb holds only in-frame clones, not every one. The profile shows 120,000 to 150,000 clones, more than 60% of them singletons. Source material: PBMCs. The receptors originated from a woman in her sixties in good health and CMV-seronegative.

This clone was counted between two and nine times. Other DNA sequences in the sample encode the same CDR3. The chain is built from TRBV9 and TRBJ2-2; maybe TRBD2 (6 bases). Germline-derived CDR1 and CDR2 are SGDLS and YYNGEE. Trimming removed 4 bases from V and 0 bases from J, with 19 bases in between. The CDR3 runs to 18 residues. CDR3 bases: TGTGCCAGCAGCCCGCGCCCACCCGGGGGAGCGAACACCGGGGAGCTGTTTTTT. Its translation: CASSPRPPGGANTGELFF.

J is TRBJ1-5 and V is TRBV6-1, with D possibly TRBD1 on 6 matching bases. CDR3 length: 15 residues. With 3 bases removed from V and 3 bases from J, the gap between germline ends came to 12 bases. Germline CDR1 and CDR2: MNHNS and SASEGT. The CDR3 loop is CASSEARGSNQPQHF. For the CDR3, the DNA is TGTGCCAGCAGTGAGGCCAGGGGATCCAATCAGCCCCAGCATTTT.

V and J are TRBV19 and TRBJ2-3, with D hard to call. Trimming took off 0 bases at V and 5 bases at J, with 6 bases between the two ends. Germline CDR1 LNHDA, CDR2 SQIVND (reference sequence). The length of the CDR3 is 13 residues. Here the CDR3 DNA reads TGTGCCAGTAGTATAGATCGAGGAGATACGCAGTATTTT. Its protein is CASSIDRGDTQYF.

This chain connects TRBV19 to TRBJ1-2, with D hard to call. CDR3 size: 14 residues. Trimming cost V 5 bases and J 4 bases, with 14 bases left between them. Germline CDR1 is LNHDA and CDR2 is SQIVND (reference sequence). This CDR3 reads CASSPSGGFYGYTF. The CDR3, as DNA: TGTGCCAGTAGTCCCTCGGGAGGCTTCTATGGCTACACCTTC. The whole variable domain, remainder taken from reference TRBV19 and TRBJ1-2, is DGGITQSPKYLFRKEGQNVTLSCEQNLNHDAMYWYRQDPGQGLRLIYYSQIVNDFQKGDIAEGYSVSREKKESFPLTVTSAQKNPTAFYLCASSPSGGFYGYTFGSGTRLTVV.

The table lists this clone with a count of one. The chain combines TRBV27 with TRBJ2-5; 8 bases agree with TRBD2. Looked up from germline, CDR1 is MNHEY and CDR2 is SMNVEV (reference sequence). The CDR3 covers 15 residues. J lost 4 bases, V lost 2 bases, and 6 bases had no gene match. The CDR3 bases are TGTGCCAGCAGTTTAGGCGAGCGGGAGACAGAGACCCAGTACTTC. Protein product: CASSLGERETETQYF.

There are a few counts of this clone. The chain is built from TRBV6-5 and TRBJ2-7; the D gene is possibly TRBD1 (6 bases). Trimming stripped 8 bases from V and 2 bases from J, with 10 bases between. Per germline, CDR1 MNHEY and CDR2 SVGAGI. This CDR3 contains 12 residues. The CDR3: CASGRGTYEQYF. The DNA of the CDR3 is TGTGCCAGCGGCAGGGGAACCTACGAGCAGTACTTC.

The chain links TRBV7-9 to TRBJ1-1; D perhaps matches TRBD1 (5 bases). The CDR3 spans 15 residues. Per germline, CDR1 SEHNR and CDR2 FQNEAQ (reference sequence). V lost 1 base to trimming and J lost 1 base, with 10 bases between them. The CDR3 region is CASSLVVRANTEAFF. The CDR3, as DNA: TGTGCCAGCAGCTTAGTGGTCAGGGCGAACACTGAAGCTTTCTTT.

The chain is built from TRBV28 and TRBJ1-5, with D perhaps matching TRBD1 (5 bases). The CDR3 totals 16 residues. CDR1 is MDHEN, CDR2 SYDVKM, per germline. The V end lost 6 bases, the J end lost 2 bases, and 17 bases lay between the germline ends. The DNA of the CDR3 is TGTGCCAGCAGCAGGGCGGGGGGGGAGGGCAATCAGCCCCAGCATTTT. Translating gives CASSRAGGEGNQPQHF. Variable domain in full (rest from reference TRBV28 and TRBJ1-5): DVKVTQSSRYLVKRTGEKVFLECVQDMDHENMFWYRQDPGLGLRLIYFSYDVKMKEKGDIPEGYSVSREKKERFSLILESASTNQTSMYLCASSRAGGEGNQPQHFGDGTRLSIL.

The chain employs TRBV11-2 and TRBJ2-1; D possibly corresponds to TRBD1 (6 bases). This CDR3 has 13 amino acids. Between the trimmed V and J ends, which lost 5 bases and 9 bases, there was a span of 14 bases. Per germline, CDR1 SGHAT and CDR2 FQNNGV. The CDR3 is CASSITGLGEQFF. The CDR3, as DNA: TGTGCCAGCAGCATTACAGGGTTGGGTGAGCAGTTCTTC.

The rearrangement links TRBV7-2 to TRBJ2-7, with 11 bases aligning to TRBD2. V lost 5 bases, J lost 4 bases, and 13 bases stayed unmatched. The CDR3 runs to 17 residues. Per the germline V gene, CDR1 is SGHTA and CDR2 is FQGNSA. The CDR3 loop is CASSQGAGTSGQYEQYF. The CDR3 bases are TGTGCCAGCAGCCAGGGGGCCGGGACTAGCGGCCAATACGAGCAGTACTTC.

This clone has more than one count but fewer than ten. Distinct nucleotide sequences in the sample also encode this CDR3. CDR3 in DNA: TGTGCCAGCAGCTTAGCCGGCGGGACCTACAATGAGCAGTTCTTC. This gives the protein CASSLAGGTYNEQFF. V gene TRBV7-2 combines with J gene TRBJ2-1; a possible D gene is TRBD2 (6 bases). CDR1 and CDR2 from the germline V gene are SGHTA and FQGNSA. The CDR3 spans 15 residues. V shed 0 bases and J shed 2 bases, with 8 bases lying between them. Using reference TRBV7-2 and TRBJ2-1 for the parts outside the CDR3, the full variable domain is GAGVSQSPSNKVTEKGKDVELRCDPISGHTALYWYRQSLGQGLEFLIYFQGNSAPDKSGLPSDRFSAERTGGSVSTLTIQRTQQEDSAVYLCASSLAGGTYNEQFFGPGTRLTVL.

The CDR3 DNA follows: TGTGCCAGCAGCTTACAGGGTACGGCTGAGCAGTTCTTC. Translating it yields CASSLQGTAEQFF. The chain combines TRBV7-7 with TRBJ2-1; possibly TRBD1 for D (5 bases). Trimming left V 2 bases short and J 9 bases short, with 11 bases between. There are 13 residues in the CDR3. Per germline, CDR1 SSHAT and CDR2 FNYEAQ (reference sequence).

The chain joins TRBV6-1 to TRBJ2-5; tentative D call: TRBD1 (6 bases). Germline CDR1 reads MNHNS; CDR2 reads SASEGT. Trimming took 3 bases from V and 4 from J, leaving 12 bases between them. This CDR3 region has 14 residues. This CDR3 reads CASSERQVGETQYF. The CDR3 region has the DNA TGTGCCAGCAGTGAGCGACAGGTTGGAGAGACCCAGTACTTC.

This clone was picked up a small number of times. The chain's CDR3 is CASSLAAGGLKDTQYF. The CDR3 DNA follows: TGTGCCAGCAGCTTAGCGGCAGGGGGTTTGAAAGATACGCAGTATTTT. The chain couples TRBV7-8 to TRBJ2-3; 7 bases fit TRBD1. The CDR3 is 16 amino acids. The V and J ends lost 0 bases and 5 bases, in that order; junction bases with no gene match: 8. Germline lookup yields CDR1 SGHVS and CDR2 FQNEAQ.

J is TRBJ1-2 and V is TRBV5-1, with D tentatively TRBD1 (6 bases). V was shortened by 4 bases and J by 5 bases, with 12 bases between the two germline ends. Germline V gene data show CDR1 as SGHRS and CDR2 as YFSETQ. The CDR3 totals 13 residues. DNA of the CDR3: TGCGCCAGCAGCCGGACAGATTCTTATGGCTACACCTTC. Translation: CASSRTDSYGYTF.

This clone was counted only a few times. The rearrangement uses TRBV9 and TRBJ2-1; TRBD2 is a possible D gene (6 bases). The CDR3 consists of 14 residues. V was clipped by 0 bases and J by 8 bases, with 12 bases between them. From germline, CDR1 is SGDLS and CDR2 YYNGEE. The CDR3 DNA is TGTGCCAGCAGCGTAGACCCGGGGGTCTATGAGCAGTTCTTC. It specifies CASSVDPGVYEQFF.

This CDR3 is CASNPGKRGYTF. CDR3 sequence (DNA): TGTGCCAGCAACCCCGGGAAGCGGGGCTACACCTTC. This chain links TRBV28 with TRBJ1-2; D not resolved. The CDR3 is 12 residues long. The V and J ends lost 7 bases and 8 bases respectively, with 14 bases between them. In germline, CDR1 is MDHEN, CDR2 SYDVKM.

A single count supports this clone. This chain uses TRBV9 with TRBJ1-3; 7 bases align to TRBD1. This CDR3 comprises 16 residues. Looked up from germline, CDR1 is SGDLS and CDR2 is YYNGEE. The V and J ends lost 3 bases and 1 base, in that order; junction bases with no gene match: 7. The CDR3 protein is CASSDSPRGSGNTIYF. CDR3 in DNA: TGTGCCAGCAGCGATAGCCCCAGGGGGTCTGGAAACACCATATATTTT.

As concerns this clone: Relative to the germline gene, one junction end is altered; a read error may explain this. V usage is TRBV7-9 and J usage is TRBJ2-5, with 10 bases lining up with TRBD1. This CDR3 is 17 amino acids long. CDR1 is SEHNR, CDR2 FQNEAQ, per germline (reference sequence). The CDR3 here is CSSSRSSGQGRQETQYF. The CDR3 bases are TGTTCCAGCAGCCGGTCTTCGGGACAGGGGCGGCAAGAGACCCAGTACTTC. Using reference TRBV7-9 and TRBJ2-5 for the parts outside the CDR3, the full variable domain is DTGVSQNPRHKITKRGQNVTFRCDPISEHNRLYWYRQTLGQGPEFLTYFQNEAQLEKSRLLSDRFSAERPKGSFSTLEIQRTEQGDSAMYLCSSSRSSGQGRQETQYFGPGTRLLVL.

The V call is TRBV7-2, the J call TRBJ1-5, with a possible D match to TRBD1 (5 bases). This CDR3 region has 17 residues. Deletions cut 1 base from V and 3 bases from J, with 16 bases between. Germline V CDR1 and CDR2: SGHTA, FQGNSA. The CDR3 DNA sequence: TGTGCCAGCAGCTTAGATGGATGGCAGGGTTCCAATCAGCCCCAGCATTTT. It yields the protein CASSLDGWQGSNQPQHF.

The CDR3 region is CASSFRTSGSENEQYF. In DNA, the CDR3 is TGTGCCAGCAGTTTTCGGACTAGCGGGAGCGAGAACGAGCAGTACTTC. The chain is built from TRBV27 and TRBJ2-7; 13 nucleotides match TRBD2. This CDR3 has 16 amino acids. The junction had 7 bases not matched to a gene; V was cut back by 3 bases and J by 5 bases. Germline loops: CDR1 MNHEY, CDR2 SMNVEV (reference sequence).

The table lists this clone with a few counts. The chain is built from TRBV5-1 and TRBJ2-1; 12 nucleotides line up with TRBD2. V lost 0 bases to trimming and J lost 2 bases; unmatched junction nucleotides: 6. Germline V gives CDR1 SGHRS, CDR2 YFSETQ. This CDR3 has 18 residues. The CDR3 bases are TGCGCCAGCAGCTTGGGACTAGCGGGGGCCCCCCCCTACAATGAGCAGTTCTTC. Protein product: CASSLGLAGAPPYNEQFF.

A few counts support this clone. The chain couples TRBV7-2 to TRBJ2-1; 10 bases are shared with TRBD2. The CDR3 is made up of 16 amino acids. Germline CDR1 reads SGHTA; CDR2 reads FQGNSA. V dropped 5 bases and J dropped 5; count of bases not matched to a gene: 9. CDR3 sequence reads: CASSPPGLAWNNEQFF. CDR3 in DNA: TGTGCCAGCAGCCCCCCGGGACTAGCGTGGAACAATGAGCAGTTCTTC.

The chain recombines TRBV18 with TRBJ2-5; 9 bases map to TRBD2. With 3 bases clipped from V and 0 bases from J, the junction kept 8 bases outside the gene matches. The CDR3 consists of 17 residues. CDR1 and CDR2 (germline): KGHSH, LQKENI. Written as DNA, the CDR3 is TGTGCCAGCTCACCTCCTCCGAGCGGGGGGTACCAAGAGACCCAGTACTTC. Translated: CASSPPPSGGYQETQYF.